These 9 T cell receptor beta chains originate from one sample sequenced in a study of metastatic and nonmetastatic thyroid tumors. TCRdb re-called the PCR reads with MiXCR. Here the sample spans about 17,000 clones, 16% being singletons. Every patient was untreated before thyroid surgery. Sequencing used blood. The receptors originated from a male donor with papillary thyroid cancer or a benign thyroid nodule (not recorded which). Some clones in this sample may be carry-over from other donors' samples.

This clone was seen at least ten times. The chain uses TRBV6-1 and TRBJ2-5; 11 bases are shared with TRBD1. The V and J ends lost 7 bases and 5 bases, in that order; junction bases with no gene match: 6. This CDR3 is built from 14 residues. From germline, CDR1 is MNHNS and CDR2 SASEGT. The DNA for the CDR3 is TGTGCCAGCACCGGGACAGGGGGGGTGGAGACCCAGTACTTC. It specifies CASTGTGGVETQYF.

This clone has ten or more counts. The chain employs TRBV10-3 and TRBJ1-5; the D is unclear. The CDR3 is 12 amino acids. The germline V gene encodes CDR1 ENHRY and CDR2 SYGVKD. Trimming pared 2 bases from V and 6 bases from J, leaving 5 bases between. CDR3 coding DNA: TGTGCCATCAGTGAGGGCGGTCAGCCCCAGCATTTT. It yields the protein CAISEGGQPQHF.

The V and J genes are TRBV12-3 or TRBV12-4 and TRBJ2-3, with D possibly matching TRBD2 (6 bases). The CDR3 is 15 amino acids. V was shortened by 3 bases and J by 7 bases, with 17 bases between the two germline ends. The CDR3 sequence is CASSFISGSAYTQYF. The CDR3 DNA reads as TGTGCCAGCAGTTTTATTAGCGGAAGCGCATATACGCAGTATTTT.

This clone is categorized as medium-sized. The V and J genes are TRBV20-1 and TRBJ1-1, with a tentative D call TRBD1 (6 bases). The CDR3 runs 15 residues. The V gene's germline CDR1 is DFQATT and CDR2 SNEGSKA (reference sequence). The V gene lost 5 bases and the J gene lost 8 bases, with 24 bases spanning the gap. For the CDR3, the DNA is TGCAGTGCTCCGGGTACGGGGGGCTCCCGGTGGGAAGCTTTCTTT. It yields the protein CSAPGTGGSRWEAFF.

This clone was recorded at least ten times. The chain is built from TRBV2 and TRBJ2-3, with 8 positions matching TRBD2. The CDR3 loop spans 15 amino acids. J gave up 4 bases and V 3 bases, and 6 bases lay outside the gene matches. Germline V gives CDR1 SNHLY, CDR2 FYNNEI. The CDR3 nucleotides read TGTGCCAGCAGTGAGGTCCAAGCGGGAGCAGATACGCAGTATTTT. Its translation is CASSEVQAGADTQYF.

In its sample, this clone was seen many times. As DNA, the CDR3 is TGTGCCAGCCAGCCCTATTCAGGGGGCAACACCGGGGAGCTGTTTTTT. Translated, it gives CASQPYSGGNTGELFF. This sequence joins TRBV11-1 and TRBJ2-2, with TRBD1 matching over 8 bases. This CDR3 is built from 16 residues. Unmatched junction bases numbered 10, after V lost 8 bases and J lost 2 bases. Germline CDR1 SGHAT, CDR2 FQDESV (reference sequence).

This clone was counted many times. J is TRBJ2-2 and V is TRBV6-1; 9 bases are shared with TRBD2. The CDR3 totals 17 residues. In germline, CDR1 is MNHNS, CDR2 SASEGT. V shed 4 bases and J 6 bases; nucleotides not matched to a gene: 12. The CDR3 spells CASSAAPGLAESGELFF. CDR3 coding DNA: TGTGCCAGCAGTGCTGCGCCGGGACTAGCTGAATCCGGGGAGCTGTTTTTT.

This clone was counted many times. The identical CDR3 is also encoded by other nucleotide sequences in the sample. The chain recombines TRBV9 with TRBJ2-2; TRBD1 aligns across 8 bases. In germline, CDR1 is SGDLS, CDR2 YYNGEE. With 4 bases clipped from V and 7 bases from J, the junction kept 9 bases outside the gene matches. The CDR3 loop spans 15 amino acids. CDR3 residues: CASSSRQGALGELFF. The CDR3 DNA reads as TGTGCCAGCAGCTCCCGGCAGGGGGCACTCGGGGAGCTGTTTTTT.

This clone was seen ten or more times. The rearrangement joins TRBV11-3 to TRBJ2-1; D is unresolved. This CDR3 comprises 13 residues. V was cut by 1 base and J by 9 bases, with 10 bases left in between. Germline CDR1 and CDR2: SGHNT and YENEEA. The CDR3 here is CASSLVSVGEQFF. In DNA form, the CDR3 reads TGTGCCAGCAGCTTAGTAAGCGTTGGTGAGCAGTTCTTC.